Shown below are 2 T cell receptor beta chains from a single sample sequenced in a study of blood T cells in healthy people across ages. Next came a second PCR, run for about 6 to 12 cycles, which used a sample-barcoded 5' primer along with a J-beta primer mix. TCRdb reprocessed the 5' RACE reads with MiXCR, giving one entry per CDR3 protein. Of roughly 790,000 distinct CDR3 sequences in the sample, around 40% were seen once. Sample: blood. The receptors were gathered from a woman aged 60-75 years in good health.

The rearrangement joins TRBV3-1 to TRBJ2-7; perhaps TRBD1 as D (6 bases). The CDR3 consists of 15 residues. In germline, CDR1 is LGHDT, CDR2 YNNKEL (reference sequence). Trimming took off 4 bases at V and 2 bases at J, with 15 bases between the two ends. The chain's CDR3 is CASSRTGTPTYEQYF. The CDR3 DNA reads as TGTGCCAGCAGCCGAACCGGGACACCAACCTACGAGCAGTACTTC.

As to this clonotype: Just one base apart from a much larger clone, this may be a read error. The chain has TRBV12-3 or TRBV12-4 and TRBJ2-5; D is unclear. Near its end, the DNA agrees better with TRBJ2-7, so the J call may be wrong. The CDR3 is 12 residues long. The CDR3 loop reads CASRSTPYEQYF. CDR3 nucleotide sequence: TGTGCCAGCAGGTCCACGCCCTACGAGCAGTACTTC.